This T cell receptor (beta chain) derives from a study of blood T cell repertoires in COVID-19 (dated by TCRdb to 2018 to 2021). Some background on the complete study: The collaborator samples originated in the United States, Italy and Spain and spanned the acute and convalescent phases of COVID-19. Nearly every sample came with metadata listing a de-identified subject ID, COVID-19 status, age in years and sex. The samples were drawn from the first 160 participants of the ongoing ImmuneRACE study and from over a thousand subjects provided by 6 global collaborators. The prospective study material was composed of cDNA or gDNA derived from T cells, B-cell-depleted T cells, or PBMCs. Subjects who had been exposed to COVID-19, were actively infected with it, or had recovered from it provided the deeply sampled blood TCRbeta repertoires that made up the dataset. The repertoires were released in a freely available public database meant as a resource for research on the immune response to SARS-CoV-2. Where available, HLA class I and class II types were taken from metadata supplied by the sample provider and were not determined by assay-based typing.

General conclusions and limits of the study: The amount of clinical and demographic metadata varied by source and participant and was provided uncurated.

TCRbeta CDR3 regions were amplified from genomic DNA using the immunoSEQ Assay, a bias-controlled multiplex PCR. Turning to the authors' computational methods: Within the assay, amplification of reference gene primers was used to estimate how many nucleated cells each sample contained. To quantify the absolute abundance of each unique TCRbeta CDR3 rearrangement, sequence reads were collapsed and filtered. For each sample, productive Simpson clonality was calculated by taking the square root of Simpson's diversity index across productive rearrangements. In its TCRdb copy, this immuneACCESS table keeps in-frame sequences only and misses some clones. Where compared with another copy, unresolved V genes explain less than half of these, and the others have no known cause. The DNA was the basis for D and trimming; V, J and clone size are from that table. Within this sample are about 70,000 clones, with about four fifths of them counted one time only. The ten largest clones represent more than 0.7% of the sample.

To note about this clone: It has no known antigen specificity. Base qualities are missing; no much larger clone stands one base away.

Collaborating institutions collected whole blood in K2EDTA tubes following their own protocols. Collaborator samples were shipped for TCRbeta analysis as frozen whole blood, isolated PBMCs, or DNA extracted from either sample type. The V end gives up 0 bases and the J end 2 bases, leaving 8 bases in the junction not matched to a gene. CDR1 LNHNV and CDR2 YYDKDF were looked up in the germline V gene (reference sequence). The CDR3, from cysteine to phenylalanine, totals 17 residues. Of the read, only the CDR3 DNA is kept; its 51 bases are in frame from base 1. Sample: peripheral blood. Recombination linked TRBV15 to TRBJ2-7; TRBD1 lines up with 9 middle nucleotides. The clonotype originates from a woman in her 70s with acute or convalescent COVID-19. The DNA reads TGTGCCACCAGCAGAGAAAACCGGGGACAGGGAACCTACGAGCAGTACTTC. Its amino acids are CATSRENRGQGTYEQYF.